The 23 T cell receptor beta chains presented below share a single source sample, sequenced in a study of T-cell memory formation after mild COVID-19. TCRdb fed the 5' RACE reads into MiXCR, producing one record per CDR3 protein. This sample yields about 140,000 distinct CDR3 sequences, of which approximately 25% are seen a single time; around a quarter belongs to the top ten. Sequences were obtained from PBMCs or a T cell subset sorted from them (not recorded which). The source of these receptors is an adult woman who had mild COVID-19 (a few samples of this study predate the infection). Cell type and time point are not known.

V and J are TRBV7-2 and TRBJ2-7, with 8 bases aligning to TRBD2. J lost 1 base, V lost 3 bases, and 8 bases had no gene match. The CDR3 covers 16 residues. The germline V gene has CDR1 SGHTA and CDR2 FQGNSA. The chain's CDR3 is CASSLAPSGGSYEQYF. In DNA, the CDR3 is TGTGCCAGCAGCTTGGCCCCGTCGGGAGGGTCCTACGAGCAGTACTTC.

CDR3 sequence: CASTLSGGGHNEQFF. The CDR3 DNA sequence: TGCGCCAGCACCCTTAGCGGGGGTGGGCACAATGAGCAGTTCTTC. This chain joins TRBV5-1 and TRBJ2-1; 9 bases align to TRBD2. CDR1 and CDR2 from the germline V gene are SGHRS and YFSETQ. Unmatched junction bases numbered 9, after V lost 6 bases and J lost 5 bases. The CDR3 totals 15 residues.

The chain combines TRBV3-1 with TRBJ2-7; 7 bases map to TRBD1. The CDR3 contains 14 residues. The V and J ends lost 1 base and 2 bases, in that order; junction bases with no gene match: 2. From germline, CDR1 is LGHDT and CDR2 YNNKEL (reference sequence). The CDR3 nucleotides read TGTGCCAGCAGCCAAGGGACAGGAGCCTACGAGCAGTACTTC. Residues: CASSQGTGAYEQYF.

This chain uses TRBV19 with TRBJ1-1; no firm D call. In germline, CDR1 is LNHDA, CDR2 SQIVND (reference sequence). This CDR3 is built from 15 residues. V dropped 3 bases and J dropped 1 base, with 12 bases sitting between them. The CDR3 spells CASSILAVANTEAFF. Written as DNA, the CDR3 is TGTGCCAGTAGTATCCTAGCGGTCGCGAACACTGAAGCTTTCTTT.

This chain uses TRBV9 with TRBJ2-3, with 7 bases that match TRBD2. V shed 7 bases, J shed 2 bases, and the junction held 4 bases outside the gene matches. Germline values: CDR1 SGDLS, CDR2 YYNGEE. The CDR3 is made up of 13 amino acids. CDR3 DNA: TGTGCCAGCGGGGGGGGATACACAGATACGCAGTATTTT. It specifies CASGGGYTDTQYF.

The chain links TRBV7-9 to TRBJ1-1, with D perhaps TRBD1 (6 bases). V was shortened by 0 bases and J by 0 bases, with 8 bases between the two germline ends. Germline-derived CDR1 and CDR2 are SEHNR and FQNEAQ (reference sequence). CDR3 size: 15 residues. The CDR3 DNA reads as TGTGCCAGCAGCTTAGCGAACAGGGTGAACACTGAAGCTTTCTTT. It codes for CASSLANRVNTEAFF.

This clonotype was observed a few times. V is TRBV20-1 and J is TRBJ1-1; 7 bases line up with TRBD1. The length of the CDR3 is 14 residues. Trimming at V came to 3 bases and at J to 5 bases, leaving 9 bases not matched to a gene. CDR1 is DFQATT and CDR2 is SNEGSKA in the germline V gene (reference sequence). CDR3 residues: CSASRTGAATEAFF. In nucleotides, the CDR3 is TGCAGTGCTAGTAGAACAGGGGCGGCGACTGAAGCTTTCTTT.

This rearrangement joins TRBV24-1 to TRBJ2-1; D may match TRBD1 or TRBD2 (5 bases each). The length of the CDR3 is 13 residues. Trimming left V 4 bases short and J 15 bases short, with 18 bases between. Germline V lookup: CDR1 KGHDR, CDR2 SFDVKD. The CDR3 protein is CATSDRPGPRRFF. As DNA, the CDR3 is TGTGCCACCAGTGACAGGCCGGGACCCCGGAGGTTCTTC.

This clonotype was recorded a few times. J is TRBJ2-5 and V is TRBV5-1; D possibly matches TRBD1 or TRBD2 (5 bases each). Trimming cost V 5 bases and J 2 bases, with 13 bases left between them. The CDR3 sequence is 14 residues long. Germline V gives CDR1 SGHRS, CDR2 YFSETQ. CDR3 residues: CASSPGRNQETQYF. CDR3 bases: TGCGCCAGCAGTCCGGGACGCAATCAAGAGACCCAGTACTTC.

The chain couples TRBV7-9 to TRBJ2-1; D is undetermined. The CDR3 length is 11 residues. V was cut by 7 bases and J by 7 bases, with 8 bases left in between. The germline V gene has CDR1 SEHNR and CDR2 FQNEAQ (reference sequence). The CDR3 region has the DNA TGTGCCAGCACCCTAGGGAATGAGCAGTTCTTC. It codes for CASTLGNEQFF. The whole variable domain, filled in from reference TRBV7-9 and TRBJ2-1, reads DTGVSQNPRHKITKRGQNVTFRCDPISEHNRLYWYRQTLGQGPEFLTYFQNEAQLEKSRLLSDRFSAERPKGSFSTLEIQRTEQGDSAMYLCASTLGNEQFFGPGTRLTVL.

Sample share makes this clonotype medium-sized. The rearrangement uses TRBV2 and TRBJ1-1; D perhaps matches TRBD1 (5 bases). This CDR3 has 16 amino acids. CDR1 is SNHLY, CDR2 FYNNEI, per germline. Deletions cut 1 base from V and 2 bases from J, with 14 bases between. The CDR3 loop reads CASSEGNAGPNTEAFF. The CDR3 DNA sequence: TGTGCCAGCAGTGAAGGGAACGCAGGGCCAAACACTGAAGCTTTCTTT.

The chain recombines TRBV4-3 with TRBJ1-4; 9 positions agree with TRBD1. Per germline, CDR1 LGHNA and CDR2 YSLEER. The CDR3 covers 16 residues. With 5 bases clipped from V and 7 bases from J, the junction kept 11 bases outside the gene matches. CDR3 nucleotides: TGCGCCAGCAGCGTCGATACCGGGACAGGGTCTGAAAAACTGTTTTTT. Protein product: CASSVDTGTGSEKLFF.

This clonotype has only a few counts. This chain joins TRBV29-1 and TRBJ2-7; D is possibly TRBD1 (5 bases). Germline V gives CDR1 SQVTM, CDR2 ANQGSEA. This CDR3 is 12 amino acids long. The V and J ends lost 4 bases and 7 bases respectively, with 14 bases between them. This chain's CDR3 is CSVASGLKEQYF. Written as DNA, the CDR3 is TGCAGCGTTGCCTCAGGGTTGAAAGAGCAGTACTTC.

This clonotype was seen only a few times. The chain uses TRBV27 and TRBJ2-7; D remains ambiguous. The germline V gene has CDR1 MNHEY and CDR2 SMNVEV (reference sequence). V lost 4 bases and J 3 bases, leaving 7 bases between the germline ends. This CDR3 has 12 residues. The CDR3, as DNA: TGTGCCAGCAGTTCGAAGTACTACGAGCAGTACTTC. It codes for CASSSKYYEQYF.

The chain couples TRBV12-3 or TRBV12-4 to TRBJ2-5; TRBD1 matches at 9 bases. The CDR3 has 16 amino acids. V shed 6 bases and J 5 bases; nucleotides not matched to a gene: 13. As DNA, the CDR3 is TGTGCCAGCAGCCTCACCGGGACAGGGTATTTGGAGACCCAGTACTTC. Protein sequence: CASSLTGTGYLETQYF.

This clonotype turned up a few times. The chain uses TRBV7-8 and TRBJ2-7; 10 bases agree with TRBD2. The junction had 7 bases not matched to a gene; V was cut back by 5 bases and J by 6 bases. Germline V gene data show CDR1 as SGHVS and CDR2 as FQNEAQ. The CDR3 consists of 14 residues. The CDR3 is CASSPSGSSVEQYF. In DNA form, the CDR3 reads TGTGCCAGCAGCCCTAGCGGGAGTTCCGTCGAGCAGTACTTC.

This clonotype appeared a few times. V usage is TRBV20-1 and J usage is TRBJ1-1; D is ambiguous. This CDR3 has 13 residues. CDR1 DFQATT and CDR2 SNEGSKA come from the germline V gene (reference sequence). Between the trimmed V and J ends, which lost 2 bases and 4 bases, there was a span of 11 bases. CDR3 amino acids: CSARTRASTEAFF. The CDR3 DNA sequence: TGCAGTGCTAGAACTAGGGCCTCCACTGAAGCTTTCTTT.

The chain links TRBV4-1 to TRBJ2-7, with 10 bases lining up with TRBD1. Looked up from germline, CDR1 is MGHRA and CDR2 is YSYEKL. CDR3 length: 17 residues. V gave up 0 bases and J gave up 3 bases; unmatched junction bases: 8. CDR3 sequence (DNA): TGCGCCAGCAGCCAAGAGGCCTCCGGGACAGGGGACTACGAGCAGTACTTC. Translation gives CASSQEASGTGDYEQYF.

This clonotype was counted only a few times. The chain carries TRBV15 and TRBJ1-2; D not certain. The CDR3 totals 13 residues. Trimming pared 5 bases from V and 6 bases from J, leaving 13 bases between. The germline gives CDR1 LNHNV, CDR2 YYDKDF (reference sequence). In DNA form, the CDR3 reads TGTGCCACCAGCCCCTCGGGGTTAAATGGCTACACCTTC. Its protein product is CATSPSGLNGYTF. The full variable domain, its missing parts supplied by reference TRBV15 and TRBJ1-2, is DAMVIQNPRYQVTQFGKPVTLSCSQTLNHNVMYWYQQKSSQAPKLLFHYYDKDFNNEADTPDNFQSRRPNTSFCFLDIRSPGLGDTAMYLCATSPSGLNGYTFGSGTRLTVV.

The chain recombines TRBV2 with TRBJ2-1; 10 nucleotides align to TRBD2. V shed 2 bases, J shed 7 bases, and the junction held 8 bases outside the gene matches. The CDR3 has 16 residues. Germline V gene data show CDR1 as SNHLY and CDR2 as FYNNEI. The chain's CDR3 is CASSEWSGGARNEQFF. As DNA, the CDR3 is TGTGCCAGCAGTGAATGGAGCGGGGGGGCCCGGAATGAGCAGTTCTTC. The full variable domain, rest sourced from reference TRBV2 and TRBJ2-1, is EPEVTQTPSHQVTQMGQEVILRCVPISNHLYFYWYRQILGQKVEFLVSFYNNEISEKSEIFDDQFSVERPDGSNFTLKIRSTKLEDSAMYFCASSEWSGGARNEQFFGPGTRLTVL.

CDR3 in amino acids: CASSGGQGNTEAFF. CDR3 sequence (DNA): TGCGCCAGCAGCGGTGGACAGGGAAACACTGAAGCTTTCTTT. The chain joins TRBV5-1 to TRBJ1-1; 8 bases align to TRBD1. CDR1 and CDR2 (germline): SGHRS, YFSETQ. This CDR3 spans 14 amino acids. The junction had 4 bases not matched to a gene; V was cut back by 4 bases and J by 2 bases. Full variable domain (outside the CDR3, taken from reference TRBV5-1 and TRBJ1-1): KAGVTQTPRYLIKTRGQQVTLSCSPISGHRSVSWYQQTPGQGLQFLFEYFSETQRNKGNFPGRFSGRQFSNSRSEMNVSTLELGDSALYLCASSGGQGNTEAFFGQGTRLTVV.

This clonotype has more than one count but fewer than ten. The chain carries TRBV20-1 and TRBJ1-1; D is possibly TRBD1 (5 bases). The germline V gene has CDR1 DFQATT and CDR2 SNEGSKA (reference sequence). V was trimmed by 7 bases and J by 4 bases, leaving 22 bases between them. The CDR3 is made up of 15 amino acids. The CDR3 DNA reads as TGCAGTGTCAACCCTCAGGGTCCTGGGGGCACTGAAGCTTTCTTT. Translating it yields CSVNPQGPGGTEAFF.

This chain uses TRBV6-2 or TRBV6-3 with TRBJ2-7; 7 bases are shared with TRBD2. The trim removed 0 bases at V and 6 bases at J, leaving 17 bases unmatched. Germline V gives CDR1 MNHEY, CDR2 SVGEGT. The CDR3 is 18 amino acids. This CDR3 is CASSYSPGSSGTTPEQYF. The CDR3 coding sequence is TGTGCCAGCAGTTACTCGCCAGGGTCCAGCGGGACGACTCCCGAGCAGTACTTC.